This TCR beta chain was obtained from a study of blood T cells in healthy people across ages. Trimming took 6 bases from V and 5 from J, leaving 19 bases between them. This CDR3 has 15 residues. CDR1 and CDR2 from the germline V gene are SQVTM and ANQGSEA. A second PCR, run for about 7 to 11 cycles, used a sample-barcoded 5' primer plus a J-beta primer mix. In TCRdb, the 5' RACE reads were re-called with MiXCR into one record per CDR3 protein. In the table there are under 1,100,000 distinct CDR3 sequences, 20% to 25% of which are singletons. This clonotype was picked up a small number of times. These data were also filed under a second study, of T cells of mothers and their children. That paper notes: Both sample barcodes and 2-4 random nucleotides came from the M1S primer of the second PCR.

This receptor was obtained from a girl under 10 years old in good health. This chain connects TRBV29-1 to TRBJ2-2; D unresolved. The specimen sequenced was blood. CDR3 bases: TGCAGCGTCCCAGGAATAGGCCCCCAGACCGGGGAGCTGTTTTTT. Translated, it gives CSVPGIGPQTGELFF.